The 27 T cell receptor beta chains below all came from one sample that was sequenced in a study of regulatory T cells in long-lasting Graves disease. Time point here: persistent/refractory GD, antithyroid drugs over 5 years with positive TRAb. PBMC-derived RNA was used for the TCR library. Assembly of TCR beta libraries relied on iRepertoire HTBI primers together with Arm-PCR of CDR3 regions. TCRdb re-derived calls from the multiplex PCR reads in MiXCR, one entry per CDR3 protein. The table lists about 290,000 distinct CDR3 sequences, approximately 20% of them singletons. Material: peripheral blood mononuclear cells (PBMCs), obtained when the disease was refractory, from a patient treated with antithyroid drugs. The receptor set was obtained from a female donor with Graves disease.

This clonotype was detected ten times or more. The rearrangement links TRBV20-1 to TRBJ2-7; 7 positions agree with TRBD2. The CDR3 has 15 residues. Germline values: CDR1 DFQATT, CDR2 SNEGSKA (reference sequence). With V trimmed by 0 bases and J by 6 bases, 11 bases remained unmatched. The DNA for the CDR3 is TGCAGTGCTAGAGATCGGACTAGGGCAAATAGCGAGCAGTACTTC. This codes for CSARDRTRANSEQYF.

This clonotype was seen repeatedly, ten times or more. The chain recombines TRBV7-2 with TRBJ1-6, with 8 positions matching TRBD1. CDR1 is SGHTA, CDR2 FQGNSA, per germline. This CDR3 has 14 amino acids. Unmatched junction bases numbered 5, after V lost 5 bases and J lost 8 bases. The CDR3 here is CASSQGTGYSPLHF. CDR3 coding DNA: TGTGCCAGCAGCCAAGGGACAGGATATTCACCCCTCCACTTT.

The chain combines TRBV5-1 with TRBJ2-7, with 7 bases identical to TRBD1. Looked up from germline, CDR1 is SGHRS and CDR2 is YFSETQ. After removal of 0 bases from V and 4 bases from J, the junction contained 7 bases not matched to a gene. The CDR3 has 15 residues. CDR3 DNA sequence: TGCGCCAGCAGCTTGGCTGACAGGGAGCCGTACGAGCAGTACTTC. Protein sequence: CASSLADREPYEQYF.

V gene TRBV9 combines with J gene TRBJ1-3; D call uncertain. Germline loops: CDR1 SGDLS, CDR2 YYNGEE. V was pared by 0 bases and J by 2 bases, with 12 bases between. The CDR3 runs 16 residues. The CDR3, as DNA: TGTGCCAGCAGCGTAGCGCCTGGCGGGGCTGGAAACACCATATATTTT. This sequence encodes CASSVAPGGAGNTIYF.

The genes are TRBV11-1 and TRBJ1-2; no firm D call. Germline V lookup: CDR1 SGHAT, CDR2 FQDESV (reference sequence). Deletions cut 1 base from V and 7 bases from J, with 10 bases between. This CDR3 is built from 13 residues. CDR3 region: CASSLEPTGGYTF. The CDR3 nucleotides are TGTGCCAGCAGCTTAGAGCCCACGGGTGGCTACACCTTC.

The DNA of the CDR3 is TGTGCCAGCTCACCATTGGGTCGGACCGGGGAGCTGTTTTTT. Translation gives CASSPLGRTGELFF. The V gene is TRBV18, the J gene TRBJ2-2, with unresolved D. The V and J ends lost 2 bases and 5 bases respectively, with 9 bases between them. Per germline, CDR1 KGHSH and CDR2 LQKENI. The CDR3 has 14 residues.

In its sample, this clonotype was seen many times. The chain joins TRBV20-1 to TRBJ1-1; D not resolved. Germline V gene lookup returns CDR1 DFQATT and CDR2 SNEGSKA (reference sequence). The V end was cut by 0 bases, the J end by 0 bases, with 5 bases between. There are 13 residues in the CDR3. The CDR3 nucleotides are TGCAGTGCTAGAGAAGACATGAACACTGAAGCTTTCTTT. Translated: CSAREDMNTEAFF.

This clonotype was detected a few times. The chain uses TRBV27 and TRBJ1-4; D remains ambiguous. V was trimmed by 0 bases and J by 5 bases, leaving 16 bases between them. Germline values: CDR1 MNHEY, CDR2 SMNVEV (reference sequence). The CDR3 loop spans 17 amino acids. CDR3 protein: CASSLSAPSGINEKLFF. In DNA, the CDR3 is TGTGCCAGCAGTTTATCCGCCCCCTCCGGGATAAATGAAAAACTGTTTTTT.

V usage is TRBV28 and J usage is TRBJ2-1, with no clear D. V lost 1 base to trimming and J lost 0 bases, with 13 bases between them. Germline CDR1 MDHEN, CDR2 SYDVKM. The CDR3 totals 17 residues. The CDR3 spells CASSLFGGPSSYNEQFF. In DNA form, the CDR3 reads TGTGCCAGCAGTTTATTCGGTGGTCCCAGCTCCTACAATGAGCAGTTCTTC.

This clonotype was observed a few times. The chain carries TRBV20-1 and TRBJ1-1; no clear D gene. In germline, CDR1 is DFQATT, CDR2 SNEGSKA (reference sequence). The V end lost 6 bases, the J end lost 4 bases, and 9 bases lay between the germline ends. The CDR3 runs to 11 residues. CDR3 residues: CSALGGTEAFF. CDR3 DNA: TGCAGTGCCCTTGGAGGCACTGAAGCTTTCTTT.

This clonotype turned up a few times. The rearrangement links TRBV7-2 to TRBJ1-4, with D uncertain. Trimming shortened V by 5 bases and J by 0 bases, and 13 bases separated the two germline ends. This CDR3 spans 16 amino acids. The germline gives CDR1 SGHTA, CDR2 FQGNSA. Here the CDR3 DNA reads TGTGCCAGCAGCGTTAGACGGGTTGCAACTAATGAAAAACTGTTTTTT. Protein product: CASSVRRVATNEKLFF.

This chain connects TRBV7-9 to TRBJ1-1; 9 positions agree with TRBD1. The germline V gene has CDR1 SEHNR and CDR2 FQNEAQ (reference sequence). J was trimmed by 0 bases and V by 5 bases; bases with no gene match: 7. CDR3 length: 16 residues. The CDR3 sequence is CASSLPGQGLNTEAFF. The CDR3 coding sequence is TGTGCCAGCAGCCTCCCGGGACAGGGTTTGAACACTGAAGCTTTCTTT.

This clonotype came up many times. V gene TRBV3-1 combines with J gene TRBJ1-2, with 7 bases lining up with TRBD1. From germline, CDR1 is LGHDT and CDR2 YNNKEL (reference sequence). This CDR3 is built from 14 residues. The J segment lost 4 bases and the V segment lost 5 bases, leaving 7 bases of the junction unmatched. The DNA for the CDR3 is TGTGCCAGCAGCGCCCGACAGGGTCCCTATGGCTACACCTTC. Translated, it gives CASSARQGPYGYTF.

Turning to this clonotype: A much larger clone is a single base away; this may be a read error. The chain carries TRBV27 and TRBJ1-1, with 9 nucleotides matching TRBD1. This CDR3 comprises 15 residues. Germline V gene sequence: CDR1 MNHEY, CDR2 SMNVEV (reference sequence). Here the CDR3 reads CAGSSDRGARTEAFF. Here the CDR3 DNA reads TGTGCCGGCAGTTCAGACAGGGGGGCGAGGACTGAAGCTTTCTTT.

About this clonotype: The CDR3 carries no conserved terminal phenylalanine or tryptophan, so it likely arises from a read error. The gene calls are TRBV28 and TRBJ1-6; TRBD1 matches at 7 bases. The trim removed 6 bases at V and 5 bases at J, leaving 10 bases unmatched. The CDR3 extends over 16 amino acids. Germline CDR1 reads MDHEN; CDR2 reads SYDVKM. The CDR3 DNA follows: TGTGCCAGCAGATCACAGGGGAGAGGGGATAATTCACCCCTCCACCTT. Encoded protein: CASRSQGRGDNSPLHL.

This clonotype was counted only a few times. CDR3 protein: CASSYPRGQGAGTEAFF. The CDR3 DNA reads TGTGCCAGCAGCTACCCTAGGGGACAGGGGGCTGGCACTGAAGCTTTCTTT. This chain uses TRBV28 with TRBJ1-1; 12 bases are a match to TRBD1. The CDR3 length is 17 residues. Germline CDR1 MDHEN, CDR2 SYDVKM. V trimming: 6 bases; J trimming: 4 bases; junction bases outside the gene matches: 12.

Many counts were recorded for this clonotype. This chain joins TRBV6-1 and TRBJ1-1; tentatively, D is TRBD1 (5 bases). The CDR3 loop spans 13 amino acids. Looked up from germline, CDR1 is MNHNS and CDR2 is SASEGT. V was trimmed by 5 bases and J by 3 bases, leaving 10 bases between them. CDR3 sequence reads: CASSRTPYTEAFF. In DNA, the CDR3 is TGTGCCAGCAGTCGGACACCCTACACTGAAGCTTTCTTT.

The chain carries TRBV7-6 and TRBJ2-1; 8 bases match TRBD2. CDR3 length: 16 amino acids. V trimming: 4 bases; J trimming: 3 bases; junction bases outside the gene matches: 8. In germline, CDR1 is SGHVS, CDR2 FNYEAQ. In DNA form, the CDR3 reads TGTGCCAGCAGCTCCAAACCGGGACTAGGCTACAATGAGCAGTTCTTC. The encoded protein is CASSSKPGLGYNEQFF.

J is TRBJ2-1 and V is TRBV7-3; 7 bases align to TRBD2. The germline V gene encodes CDR1 SGHTA and CDR2 FQGTGA. V was clipped by 5 bases and J by 0 bases; unmatched bases: 7. This CDR3 is built from 16 residues. The CDR3, as DNA: TGTGCCAGCAGCCTTGGGGGGACTAACTCCTACAATGAGCAGTTCTTC. Translated: CASSLGGTNSYNEQFF.

The V and J genes are TRBV7-2 and TRBJ2-3, with D perhaps matching TRBD2 (5 bases). This CDR3 region has 15 residues. V was shortened by 2 bases and J by 4 bases, with 13 bases between the two germline ends. Germline assignment: CDR1 SGHTA and CDR2 FQGNSA. For the CDR3, the DNA is TGTGCCAGCAGCTTAATCGGGGTGAGGCCAGATACGCAGTATTTT. This encodes CASSLIGVRPDTQYF.

The CDR3 is CASSLSNSGNTIYF. CDR3 nucleotide sequence: TGTGCCAGCAGCTTATCCAACTCTGGAAACACCATATATTTT. The chain couples TRBV5-8 to TRBJ1-3, with unresolved D. The CDR3 spans 14 residues. V lost 2 bases, J lost 0 bases, and 6 bases lay in between. Germline-derived CDR1 and CDR2 are SGHTS and YDEGEE.

This clonotype was detected many times. The CDR3 nucleotides read TGTGCCAGCAGTTTGCCGGGGGCAGCTTACAATGAGCAGTTCTTC. This encodes CASSLPGAAYNEQFF. The chain joins TRBV12-3 or TRBV12-4 to TRBJ2-1, with D tentatively TRBD1 or TRBD2 (6 bases each). The CDR3 is 15 amino acids. V lost 3 bases and J 4 bases, leaving 13 bases between the germline ends.

This clonotype was seen many times. The CDR3 DNA reads TGTGCCAGCAGTGTTAGGGCAGGCTATGGCTACACCTTC. This gives the protein CASSVRAGYGYTF. The V and J genes are TRBV2 and TRBJ1-2; D remains unclear. In germline, CDR1 is SNHLY, CDR2 FYNNEI. V lost 4 bases and J lost 4, with 10 bases in between. The CDR3 spans 13 residues.

Turning to this clonotype: Sequence at one end of the junction differs from germline and may be a read error. The V and J genes are TRBV27 and TRBJ1-3; a possible D gene is TRBD1 (6 bases). Looked up from germline, CDR1 is MNHEY and CDR2 is SMNVEV (reference sequence). The length of the CDR3 is 14 residues. In DNA form, the CDR3 reads TGTGCCAGCGGCCCGACAGGAGCCGGAAACACCGTATATTTT. Residues: CASGPTGAGNTVYF.

The rearrangement uses TRBV20-1 and TRBJ2-7, with D perhaps matching TRBD2 (5 bases). The CDR3 extends over 12 amino acids. Germline V gene sequence: CDR1 DFQATT, CDR2 SNEGSKA (reference sequence). V lost 4 bases and J 3 bases, leaving 10 bases between the germline ends. This CDR3 is CSANPGNYEQYF. DNA for the CDR3: TGCAGTGCTAACCCCGGGAACTACGAGCAGTACTTC.

This clonotype was seen more than once but under ten times. The chain carries TRBV18 and TRBJ1-2; a possible D gene is TRBD1 (5 bases). Looked up from germline, CDR1 is KGHSH and CDR2 is LQKENI. V was shortened by 3 bases and J by 3 bases, with 8 bases between the two germline ends. The CDR3 consists of 13 residues. CDR3 sequence reads: CASSPGPDYGYTF. In nucleotides, the CDR3 is TGTGCCAGCTCACCGGGACCAGACTATGGCTACACCTTC.

This clonotype has just a few counts. This may be a read error, as it is one base from a much larger clone. The genes are TRBV6-2 or TRBV6-3 and TRBJ1-2; D remains unclear. Per the germline V gene, CDR1 is MNHEY and CDR2 is SVGEGT. V gave up 0 bases and J gave up 4 bases, with 3 bases separating them. The CDR3 runs to 12 residues. CDR3 DNA: TGTGCCAGCAGTTACTCAGGCTATGGCTACACCTTC. Protein product: CASSYSGYGYTF.